The present T cell receptor beta chain was sequenced within a study of blood T cell repertoires in COVID-19. Study in general: Acute and convalescent COVID-19 specimens originated in the United States, Italy and Spain.

Trimming stripped 2 bases from V and 4 bases from J, with 11 bases between. This CDR3 has 14 amino acids. Germline CDR1 reads MNHEY; CDR2 reads SVGAGI. In the authors' methods: For nucleated cells, counts were estimated from reference gene primer amplification. Here immunoSEQ multiplex PCR was the method, and the copy in TCRdb shows in-frame clones only, minus some. V, J and clone size are taken as reported in that table, and D and trimming were inferred from the DNA itself. Here the sample spans a few hundred thousand clones, more than 75% being singletons. Specimen: peripheral blood. V gene TRBV6-5 combines with J gene TRBJ1-1; D gene unclear. This TCR derives from a woman in her sixties or seventies with active or convalescent COVID-19. The CDR3 DNA reads as TGTGCCAGCAGTTACGAAGCGAGCTTCACTGAAGCTTTCTTT. Translated: CASSYEASFTEAFF.